A single sample gave rise to the 25 T cell receptor beta chains below, sequenced in a study of blood T cell repertoires in COVID-19. Profiled with immunoSEQ multiplex PCR; TCRdb holds only in-frame clones, not every one. The sample lists 150,000 to 200,000 clones, around nine tenths seen once, with 2.5% to 3.5% in the top ten. Sequencing used peripheral blood. The receptor set was obtained from a man aged 40-49 years with active or convalescent COVID-19.

This chain joins TRBV6-5 and TRBJ1-5; D may be TRBD1 (6 bases). The CDR3 has 15 residues. Germline V gene lookup returns CDR1 MNHEY and CDR2 SVGAGI. Trimming stripped 6 bases from V and 0 bases from J, with 12 bases between. CDR3 DNA sequence: TGTGCCAGCAGACCTGGACAGACTAGCAATCAGCCCCAGCATTTT. Encoded protein: CASRPGQTSNQPQHF.

This chain links TRBV4-3 with TRBJ2-2, with 11 bases lining up with TRBD1. The germline CDR1 and CDR2 sequences are LGHNA and YSLEER. There are 16 residues in the CDR3. Trimming took 0 bases from V and 8 from J; bases not matched to a gene: 5. The CDR3 spells CASSQDGTGGRGELFF. The CDR3 DNA is TGCGCCAGCAGCCAAGATGGGACAGGGGGGAGGGGGGAGCTGTTTTTT.

This chain joins TRBV6-4 and TRBJ1-6, with 7 bases that match TRBD1. The CDR3 sequence is 14 residues long. With 6 bases clipped from V and 8 bases from J, the junction kept 7 bases outside the gene matches. Germline V gene sequence: CDR1 MRHNA, CDR2 SNTAGT. CDR3 nucleotide sequence: TGTGCCAGCAGGGGGGACAGAATGGATTCACCCCTCCACTTT. This sequence encodes CASRGDRMDSPLHF.

The V call is TRBV5-1, the J call TRBJ2-2, with D perhaps TRBD2 (6 bases). This CDR3 contains 16 residues. The germline V gene has CDR1 SGHRS and CDR2 YFSETQ. The ends were cut back, 3 bases at V and 4 bases at J, with 16 bases in the middle. The CDR3 here is CASSYLAGLTTGELFF. The CDR3 region has the DNA TGCGCCAGCAGCTATCTGGCGGGGTTGACCACCGGGGAGCTGTTTTTT.

The chain carries TRBV13 and TRBJ1-3; 7 positions agree with TRBD1. V trimming: 8 bases; J trimming: 11 bases; junction bases outside the gene matches: 12. The CDR3 loop spans 13 amino acids. The V gene's germline CDR1 is PRHDT and CDR2 FYEKMQ (reference sequence). This CDR3 is CASHNRGSWAIYF. The CDR3 nucleotides are TGTGCCAGCCATAACAGGGGCTCTTGGGCCATATATTTT.

The rearrangement links TRBV7-9 to TRBJ2-7, with D possibly being TRBD1 (6 bases). V was shortened by 6 bases and J by 3 bases, with 9 bases between the two germline ends. The CDR3 has 12 residues. Germline V gene sequence: CDR1 SEHNR, CDR2 FQNEAQ (reference sequence). CDR3 sequence (DNA): TGTGCCAGCAGACCGGACAGCTACGAGCAGTACTTC. Its protein product is CASRPDSYEQYF.

This chain joins TRBV20-1 and TRBJ1-3; a weak D match, TRBD1 (6 bases). V shed 3 bases and J shed 4 bases, with 10 bases lying between them. Per the germline V gene, CDR1 is DFQATT and CDR2 is SNEGSKA (reference sequence). There are 13 residues in the CDR3. CDR3 sequence: CSASQGPGNTIYF. The CDR3 DNA sequence: TGCAGTGCTAGTCAGGGGCCCGGAAACACCATATATTTT.

The rearrangement uses TRBV4-3 and TRBJ2-3; 7 bases agree with TRBD2. CDR3 length: 12 residues. The V gene's germline CDR1 is LGHNA and CDR2 YSLEER. The junction had 7 bases not matched to a gene; V was cut back by 5 bases and J by 11 bases. CDR3 DNA sequence: TGCGCCAGCAGCGACCCGGGGGAGGGGCAGTATTTT. It translates to CASSDPGEGQYF.

This clone was counted once. V gene TRBV21-1 combines with J gene TRBJ1-4. TRBV21-1 is assigned pseudogene status. CDR3 length: 13 amino acids. The CDR3 DNA is TGTGCCAGCAGCAAAAGAGGTTACGAAAAACTGTTTTTT. Translating it yields CASSKRGYEKLFF.

This clone has a handful of counts. The sample holds other DNA sequences that translate to the same CDR3. The J gene is TRBJ1-2, the V gene TRBV28; no firm D call. CDR3 length: 11 amino acids. Germline CDR1 is MDHEN and CDR2 is SYDVKM. The germline V and J ends were trimmed by 3 bases and 6 bases, with 5 bases remaining between them. The CDR3 DNA is TGTGCCAGCAGTTTCCGGGATGGCTACACCTTC. Encoded protein: CASSFRDGYTF.

The chain carries TRBV30 and TRBJ2-1, with 8 bases that match TRBD1. CDR3 length: 13 residues. In germline, CDR1 is GTSNPN, CDR2 SVGIG (reference sequence). V lost 7 bases to trimming and J lost 0 bases; unmatched junction nucleotides: 2. The CDR3 DNA sequence: TGTGCCTCAGACAGGGGCTCCTACAATGAGCAGTTCTTC. Translation gives CASDRGSYNEQFF.

V gene TRBV28 combines with J gene TRBJ1-1; D might be TRBD1 (6 bases). The CDR3 spans 15 residues. The germline gives CDR1 MDHEN, CDR2 SYDVKM. Trimming shortened V by 7 bases and J by 1 base, and 16 bases separated the two germline ends. The CDR3 sequence is CASTGSGTTNTEAFF. In nucleotides, the CDR3 is TGTGCCAGCACCGGGAGCGGGACAACGAACACTGAAGCTTTCTTT.

The V gene is TRBV5-1, the J gene TRBJ1-4, with 7 bases that match TRBD1. CDR1 is SGHRS and CDR2 is YFSETQ in the germline V gene. This CDR3 is 15 amino acids long. V shed 4 bases, J shed 4 bases, and the junction held 7 bases outside the gene matches. The CDR3 is CASSLTGADNEKLFF. For the CDR3, the DNA is TGCGCCAGCAGCCTAACAGGGGCCGATAATGAAAAACTGTTTTTT.

This clone has only one observation. V and J are TRBV12-3 or TRBV12-4 and TRBJ1-2; no definite D call. The V gene lost 3 bases and the J gene lost 8 bases, with 13 bases spanning the gap. The CDR3 contains 13 residues. CDR3 protein: CASSLSGSLGYTF. The CDR3 nucleotides are TGTGCCAGCAGTTTGTCGGGAAGTTTAGGCTACACCTTC.

Concerning this clone itself: Distinct nucleotide sequences in the sample also encode this CDR3. V gene TRBV15 combines with J gene TRBJ2-1; D might be TRBD2 (5 bases). Germline CDR1 and CDR2: LNHNV and YYDKDF (reference sequence). Trimming pared 1 base from V and 5 bases from J, leaving 21 bases between. The CDR3 is 18 residues long. The CDR3 here is CATSRGPLSLGGHNEQFF. For the CDR3, the DNA is TGTGCCACCAGCAGAGGACCCCTTAGTCTAGGAGGACACAATGAGCAGTTCTTC.

The chain joins TRBV7-2 to TRBJ2-7, with 11 bases lining up with TRBD1. The CDR3 runs 14 residues. The germline V gene has CDR1 SGHTA and CDR2 FQGNSA. Trimming cost V 4 bases and J 3 bases; bases outside gene matches: 2. The CDR3 DNA is TGTGCCAGCAGCTATGGGACAGGGGGCTACGAGCAGTACTTC. It yields the protein CASSYGTGGYEQYF.

This clone was counted between two and nine times. The chain joins TRBV3-1 (or the pseudogene TRBV3-2) to TRBJ1-1; perhaps TRBD1 as D (5 bases). The CDR3 loop spans 16 amino acids. In germline, CDR1 is LGHDT, CDR2 YNNKEL (reference sequence). With 1 base removed from V and 2 bases from J, the gap between germline ends came to 14 bases. The chain's CDR3 is CASSQGLGALNTEAFF. The CDR3 bases are TGTGCCAGCAGCCAAGGGTTAGGGGCATTAAACACTGAAGCTTTCTTT.

This chain joins TRBV2 and TRBJ1-1, with D unresolved. Trimming stripped 1 base from V and 1 base from J, with 4 bases between. The CDR3 spans 13 residues. Germline values: CDR1 SNHLY, CDR2 FYNNEI. CDR3 sequence (DNA): TGTGCCAGCAGTGAAGGGGCGAACACTGAAGCTTTCTTT. The encoded protein is CASSEGANTEAFF. Variable domain in full (rest from reference TRBV2 and TRBJ1-1): EPEVTQTPSHQVTQMGQEVILRCVPISNHLYFYWYRQILGQKVEFLVSFYNNEISEKSEIFDDQFSVERPDGSNFTLKIRSTKLEDSAMYFCASSEGANTEAFFGQGTRLTVV.

This chain links TRBV9 with TRBJ2-1; TRBD2 aligns across 9 bases. The CDR3 has 14 amino acids. The junction had 2 bases not matched to a gene; V was cut back by 3 bases and J by 4 bases. Germline V gives CDR1 SGDLS, CDR2 YYNGEE. The CDR3 DNA sequence: TGTGCCAGCAGCGCTAGCGGGGCTTACAATGAGCAGTTCTTC. It encodes CASSASGAYNEQFF.

V gene TRBV25-1 combines with J gene TRBJ1-4; D gene uncertain. V dropped 8 bases and J dropped 5 bases, with 12 bases sitting between them. CDR3 size: 13 residues. Looked up from germline, CDR1 is MGHDK and CDR2 is SYGVNS. The CDR3 DNA is TGTGCCAGCTCCGACGGAGGGAATGAAAAACTGTTTTTT. This translates into CASSDGGNEKLFF.

This clone was seen more than once but under ten times. J is TRBJ1-4 and V is TRBV6-1; 9 nucleotides line up with TRBD1. The length of the CDR3 is 18 residues. Per germline, CDR1 MNHNS and CDR2 SASEGT. Trimming at V came to 2 bases and at J to 5 bases, leaving 12 bases not matched to a gene. CDR3 nucleotides: TGTGCCAGCAGTGAATGGAGGGGGACAGGGAGCGGGAATGAAAAACTGTTTTTT. Encoded protein: CASSEWRGTGSGNEKLFF.

This clone was seen a single time. V is TRBV7-9 and J is TRBJ1-5; the match to TRBD1 covers 7 bases. The CDR3 sequence is 14 residues long. Germline CDR1 is SEHNR and CDR2 is FQNEAQ (reference sequence). V was clipped by 6 bases and J by 7 bases; unmatched bases: 9. The CDR3 DNA follows: TGTGCCAGCAGTCAGGACAGGTCTCGGCAGCCCCAGCATTTT. As protein: CASSQDRSRQPQHF.

The genes are TRBV11-2 and TRBJ2-7, with D tentatively TRBD1 (5 bases). This CDR3 is 14 amino acids long. The V gene's germline CDR1 is SGHAT and CDR2 FQNNGV. V lost 4 bases to trimming and J lost 5 bases, with 15 bases between them. CDR3 coding DNA: TGTGCCAGCAGCTCTTTACGTGGGGCTAACGAGCAGTACTTC. This translates into CASSSLRGANEQYF.

This clone was counted at least ten times. The CDR3 loop reads CASSGAGGLDEQYF. The CDR3, as DNA: TGTGCCAGTAGTGGCGCAGGGGGCCTGGACGAGCAGTACTTC. The J gene is TRBJ2-7, the V gene TRBV19; TRBD1 agrees at 8 bases. J gave up 5 bases and V 5 bases, and 8 bases lay outside the gene matches. The CDR3 extends over 14 amino acids. CDR1 and CDR2 from the germline V gene are LNHDA and SQIVND (reference sequence).

This clone showed up just once. This chain uses TRBV5-1 with TRBJ1-2; D unclear. This CDR3 is 13 amino acids long. Germline V gene data show CDR1 as SGHRS and CDR2 as YFSETQ. Trimming pared 5 bases from V and 3 bases from J, leaving 11 bases between. DNA for the CDR3: TGCGCCAGCAGTTCGGCCGGGGACTATGGCTACACCTTC. Encoded protein: CASSSAGDYGYTF. Complete variable domain (other parts from reference TRBV5-1 and TRBJ1-2): KAGVTQTPRYLIKTRGQQVTLSCSPISGHRSVSWYQQTPGQGLQFLFEYFSETQRNKGNFPGRFSGRQFSNSRSEMNVSTLELGDSALYLCASSSAGDYGYTFGSGTRLTVV.